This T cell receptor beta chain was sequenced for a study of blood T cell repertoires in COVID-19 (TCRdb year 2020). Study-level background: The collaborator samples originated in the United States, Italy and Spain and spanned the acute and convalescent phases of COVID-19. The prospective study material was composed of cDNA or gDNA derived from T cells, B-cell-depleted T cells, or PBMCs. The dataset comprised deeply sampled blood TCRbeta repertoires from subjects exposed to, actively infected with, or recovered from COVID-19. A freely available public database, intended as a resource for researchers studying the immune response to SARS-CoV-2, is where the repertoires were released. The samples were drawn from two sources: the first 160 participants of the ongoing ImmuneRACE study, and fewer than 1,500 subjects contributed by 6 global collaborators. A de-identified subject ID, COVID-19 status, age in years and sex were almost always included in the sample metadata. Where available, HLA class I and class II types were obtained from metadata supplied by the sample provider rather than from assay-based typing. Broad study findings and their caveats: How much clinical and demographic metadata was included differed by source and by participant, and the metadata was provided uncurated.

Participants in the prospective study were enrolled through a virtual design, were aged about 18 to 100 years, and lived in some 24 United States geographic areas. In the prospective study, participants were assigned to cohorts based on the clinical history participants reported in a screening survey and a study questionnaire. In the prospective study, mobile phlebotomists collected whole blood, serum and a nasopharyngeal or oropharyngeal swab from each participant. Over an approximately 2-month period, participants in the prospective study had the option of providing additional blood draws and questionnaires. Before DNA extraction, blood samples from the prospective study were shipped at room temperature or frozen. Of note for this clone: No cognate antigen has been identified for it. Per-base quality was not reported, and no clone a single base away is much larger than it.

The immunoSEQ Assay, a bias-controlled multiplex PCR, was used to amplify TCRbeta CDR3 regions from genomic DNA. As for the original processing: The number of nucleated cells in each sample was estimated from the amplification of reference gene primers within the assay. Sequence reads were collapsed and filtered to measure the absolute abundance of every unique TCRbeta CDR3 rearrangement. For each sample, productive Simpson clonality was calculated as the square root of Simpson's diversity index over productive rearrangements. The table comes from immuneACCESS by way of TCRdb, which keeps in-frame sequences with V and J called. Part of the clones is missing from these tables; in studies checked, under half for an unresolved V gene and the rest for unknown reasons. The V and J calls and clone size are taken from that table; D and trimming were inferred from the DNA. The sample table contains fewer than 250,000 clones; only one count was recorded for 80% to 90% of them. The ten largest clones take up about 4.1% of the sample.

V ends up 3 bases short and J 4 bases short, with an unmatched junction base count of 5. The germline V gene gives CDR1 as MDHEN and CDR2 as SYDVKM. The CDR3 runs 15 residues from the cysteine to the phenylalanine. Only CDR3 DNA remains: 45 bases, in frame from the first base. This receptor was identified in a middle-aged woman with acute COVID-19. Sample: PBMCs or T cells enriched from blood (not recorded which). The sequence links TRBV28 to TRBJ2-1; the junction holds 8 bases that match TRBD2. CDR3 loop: CASSFSSGLYNEQFF. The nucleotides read TGTGCCAGCAGTTTCTCTAGCGGGTTGTACAATGAGCAGTTCTTC.